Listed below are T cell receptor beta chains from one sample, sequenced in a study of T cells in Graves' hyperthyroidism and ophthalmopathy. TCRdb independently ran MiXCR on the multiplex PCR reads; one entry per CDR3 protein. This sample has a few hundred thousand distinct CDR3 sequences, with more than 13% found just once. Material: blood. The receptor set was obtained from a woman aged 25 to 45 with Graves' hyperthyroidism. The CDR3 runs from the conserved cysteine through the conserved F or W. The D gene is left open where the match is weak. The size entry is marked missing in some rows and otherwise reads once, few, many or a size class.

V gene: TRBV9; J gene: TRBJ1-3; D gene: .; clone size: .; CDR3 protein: CASSVGRNSGNTIYF; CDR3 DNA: TGTGCCAGCAGCGTAGGCAGAAACTCTGGAAACACCATATATTTT
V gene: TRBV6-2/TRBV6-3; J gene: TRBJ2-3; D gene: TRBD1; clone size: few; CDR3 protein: CASSGRTGTPTDTQYF; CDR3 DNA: TGTGCCAGCAGTGGAAGGACAGGGACTCCCACAGATACGCAGTATTTT
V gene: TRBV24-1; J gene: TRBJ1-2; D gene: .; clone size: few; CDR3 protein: CATSDFVSGYTF; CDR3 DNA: TGTGCCACCAGTGATTTCGTCTCTGGCTACACCTTC
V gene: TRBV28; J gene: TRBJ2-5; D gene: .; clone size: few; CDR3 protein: CAPMGTQYF; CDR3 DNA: TGTGCCCCCATGGGGACCCAGTACTTC
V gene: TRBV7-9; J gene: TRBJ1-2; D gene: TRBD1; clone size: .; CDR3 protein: CASSDGTVYGYTF; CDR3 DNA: TGTGCCAGCAGCGACGGGACAGTCTATGGCTACACCTTC
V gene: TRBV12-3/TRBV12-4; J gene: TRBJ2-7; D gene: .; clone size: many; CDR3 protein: CASSLLGREQYF; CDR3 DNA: TGTGCCAGCAGTTTATTGGGGAGAGAGCAGTACTTC
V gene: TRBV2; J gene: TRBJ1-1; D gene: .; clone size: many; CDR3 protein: CASLVDTEAFF; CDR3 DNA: TGTGCCAGCCTCGTGGACACTGAAGCTTTCTTT
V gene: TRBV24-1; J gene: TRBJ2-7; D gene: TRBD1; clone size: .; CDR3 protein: CATSDPRTGGHEQYF; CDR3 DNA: TGTGCCACCAGTGACCCCCGGACAGGGGGCCACGAGCAGTACTTC
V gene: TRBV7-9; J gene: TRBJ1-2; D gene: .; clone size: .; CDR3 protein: CASSLVSGGWDGYTF; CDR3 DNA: TGTGCCAGCAGCTTAGTTTCCGGGGGATGGGATGGCTACACCTTC
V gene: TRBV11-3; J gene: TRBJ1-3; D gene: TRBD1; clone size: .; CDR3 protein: CASSPEGQAPENTIYF; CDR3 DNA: TGTGCCAGCAGCCCGGAGGGACAGGCGCCGGAAAACACCATATATTTT
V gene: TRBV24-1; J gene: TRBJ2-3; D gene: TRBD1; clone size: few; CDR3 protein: CATSSGDRRTDTQYF; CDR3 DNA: TGTGCCACCAGTTCCGGGGACAGACGCACAGATACGCAGTATTTT
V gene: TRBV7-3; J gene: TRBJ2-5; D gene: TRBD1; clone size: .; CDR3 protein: CASSSDSGTGFYF; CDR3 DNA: TGTGCCAGCAGCTCTGACTCCGGGACAGGGTTTTACTTC
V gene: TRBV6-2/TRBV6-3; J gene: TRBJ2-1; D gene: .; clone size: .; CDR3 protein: CASTRDGGNEQFF; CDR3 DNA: TGTGCCAGCACCAGGGACGGAGGCAATGAGCAGTTCTTC
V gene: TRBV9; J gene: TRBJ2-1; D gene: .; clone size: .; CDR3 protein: CASSVGADFYNEQFF; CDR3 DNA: TGTGCCAGCAGCGTAGGAGCGGACTTCTACAATGAGCAGTTCTTC
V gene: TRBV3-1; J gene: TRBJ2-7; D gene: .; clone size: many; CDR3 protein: CASSQGVYEQYF; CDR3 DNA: TGTGCCAGCAGCCAAGGAGTCTACGAGCAGTACTTC
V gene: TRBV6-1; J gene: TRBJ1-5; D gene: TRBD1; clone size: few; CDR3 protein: CASKEKGANQPQHF; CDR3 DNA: TGTGCCAGCAAGGAGAAGGGGGCCAATCAGCCCCAGCATTTT
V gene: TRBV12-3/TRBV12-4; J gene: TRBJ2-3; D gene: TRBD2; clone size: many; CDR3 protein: CASSLDGGGTDTQYF; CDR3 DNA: TGTGCCAGCAGTCTTGATGGGGGGGGCACAGATACGCAGTATTTT
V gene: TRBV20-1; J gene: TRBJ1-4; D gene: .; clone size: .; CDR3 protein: CSARGAAEKLFF; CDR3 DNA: TGCAGTGCTAGAGGGGCAGCTGAAAAACTGTTTTTT
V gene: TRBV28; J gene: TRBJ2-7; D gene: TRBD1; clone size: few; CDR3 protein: CASSWTGSDEQYF; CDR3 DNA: TGTGCCAGCAGCTGGACAGGGAGCGACGAGCAGTACTTC
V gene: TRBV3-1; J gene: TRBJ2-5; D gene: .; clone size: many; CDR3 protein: CASSQRWAAEGQETQYF; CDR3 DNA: TGTGCCAGCAGCCAGAGATGGGCAGCGGAGGGACAAGAGACCCAGTACTTC
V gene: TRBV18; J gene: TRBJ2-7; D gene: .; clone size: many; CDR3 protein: CASSPSSGPKPNEQYF; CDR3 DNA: TGTGCCAGCTCACCAAGCTCCGGGCCTAAGCCCAACGAGCAGTACTTC
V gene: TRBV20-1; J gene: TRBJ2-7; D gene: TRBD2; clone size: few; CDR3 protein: CSARDLSGRYEQYF; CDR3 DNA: TGCAGTGCTAGAGATCTGAGCGGGAGGTACGAGCAGTACTTC
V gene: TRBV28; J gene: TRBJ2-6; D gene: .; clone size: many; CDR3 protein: CASMGGLGGANVLTF; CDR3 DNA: TGTGCCAGCATGGGGGGCTTGGGTGGGGCCAACGTCCTGACTTTC
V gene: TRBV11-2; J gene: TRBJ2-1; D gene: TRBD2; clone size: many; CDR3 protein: CASSLAQRASGSNEQFF; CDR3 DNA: TGTGCCAGCAGCTTAGCACAGAGGGCTAGCGGGAGTAATGAGCAGTTCTTC
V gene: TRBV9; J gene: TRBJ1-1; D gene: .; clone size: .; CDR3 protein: CASSVNPSIEAFF; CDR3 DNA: TGTGCCAGCAGCGTAAATCCTTCAATTGAAGCTTTCTTT
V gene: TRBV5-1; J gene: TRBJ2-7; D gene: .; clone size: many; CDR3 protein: CASSSGSYEQYF; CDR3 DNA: TGTGCCAGCAGTTCGGGCTCCTACGAGCAGTACTTC
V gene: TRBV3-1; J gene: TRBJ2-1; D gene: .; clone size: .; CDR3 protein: CASSQDLTVRRGEQFF; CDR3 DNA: TGTGCCAGCAGCCAAGATCTGACAGTGCGGCGCGGGGAGCAGTTCTTC
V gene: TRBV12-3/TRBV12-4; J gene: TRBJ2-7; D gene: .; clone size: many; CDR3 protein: CASSLTGNSLGEQYF; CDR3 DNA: TGTGCCAGCAGTCTTACAGGCAATTCTCTCGGCGAGCAGTACTTC
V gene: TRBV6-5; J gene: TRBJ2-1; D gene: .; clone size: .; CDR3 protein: CASSYSGNEQFF; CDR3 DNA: TGTGCCAGCAGTTACTCTGGCAATGAGCAGTTCTTC